Listed here are 17 T cell receptor beta chains from one sample, sequenced in a study of cytomegalovirus exposure and HLA in healthy donors. Amplification used 60 Vbeta primers and 13 Jbeta primers. Libraries were prepared by immunoSEQ multiplex PCR; TCRdb keeps only in-frame clonotypes and omits some of them. Among 110,000 or so clones listed, around 77% were seen once. The specimen was PBMCs. These receptors all stem from a man between 45 and 60 years old in good health and CMV-seropositive.

This clone was seen a handful of times. The chain joins TRBV6-5 to TRBJ2-5, with 8 bases aligning to TRBD2. Germline CDR1 is MNHEY and CDR2 is SVGAGI. The CDR3 sequence is 15 residues long. V gave up 0 bases and J gave up 4 bases; unmatched junction bases: 4. CDR3 in amino acids: CASSYSSGTPETQYF. The CDR3 DNA is TGTGCCAGCAGTTACTCTAGCGGGACCCCAGAGACCCAGTACTTC.

J is TRBJ2-7 and V is TRBV6-5, with a weak D call TRBD2 (5 bases). The V end was cut by 3 bases, the J end by 0 bases, with 9 bases between. The CDR3 covers 14 residues. Germline CDR1 is MNHEY and CDR2 is SVGAGI. Here the CDR3 DNA reads TGTGCCAGCAGTTATTTAAGCGGCTCCTACGAGCAGTACTTC. Protein: CASSYLSGSYEQYF.

This clone has just a few counts. The V and J genes are TRBV9 and TRBJ1-4, with TRBD1 matching over 10 bases. Germline V lookup: CDR1 SGDLS, CDR2 YYNGEE. CDR3 length: 16 amino acids. J was trimmed by 6 bases and V by 2 bases; bases with no gene match: 7. Here the CDR3 DNA reads TGTGCCAGCAGCGTTTGGCCTGGGACAGGGGATGAAAAACTGTTTTTT. Protein sequence: CASSVWPGTGDEKLFF.

The rearrangement uses TRBV4-3 and TRBJ1-1; TRBD1 is a possible D gene (6 bases). CDR1 LGHNA and CDR2 YSLEER come from the germline V gene. The CDR3 covers 15 residues. V gave up 4 bases and J gave up 4 bases, with 16 bases separating them. CDR3 sequence (DNA): TGCGCCAGCAGCCTCGAACAGGGAAGCCCCACTGAAGCTTTCTTT. This sequence encodes CASSLEQGSPTEAFF.

The V and J genes are TRBV12-5 and TRBJ2-1; 10 bases fit TRBD2. This CDR3 comprises 15 residues. The germline V gene has CDR1 LGHNT and CDR2 FRNRAP. After removal of 6 bases from V and 4 bases from J, the junction contained 6 bases not matched to a gene. The CDR3 spells CASGLGLAEYNEQFF. In nucleotides, the CDR3 is TGTGCTAGTGGCCTCGGACTAGCGGAATACAATGAGCAGTTCTTC.

The chain carries TRBV11-1 and TRBJ2-3; TRBD2 matches 8 bases. V gave up 9 bases and J gave up 5 bases; unmatched junction bases: 10. The CDR3 extends over 14 amino acids. Germline V CDR1 and CDR2: SGHAT, FQDESV (reference sequence). The DNA for the CDR3 is TGTGCCAGGCTTCTCGCGGGGGGCATAGATACGCAGTATTTT. Protein product: CARLLAGGIDTQYF.

As concerns this clone: One end of the junction varies from germline; a read error may be responsible. This chain uses TRBV7-9 with TRBJ1-2; D is ambiguous. The CDR3 has 14 amino acids. CDR1 SEHNR and CDR2 FQNEAQ come from the germline V gene (reference sequence). This chain's CDR3 is CSSSYPTSNYGYTF. CDR3 coding DNA: TGTTCCAGCAGCTACCCGACATCTAACTATGGCTACACCTTC.

The V call is TRBV6-5, the J call TRBJ1-6; TRBD1 matches 8 bases. The CDR3 contains 15 residues. V shed 5 bases, J shed 9 bases, and the junction held 9 bases outside the gene matches. CDR1 MNHEY and CDR2 SVGAGI come from the germline V gene. CDR3 DNA sequence: TGTGCCAGCAGTGCCTCGACAGGGGTGGGTTCACCCCTCCACTTT. It encodes CASSASTGVGSPLHF.

The chain recombines TRBV4-1 with TRBJ2-6; the D gene is possibly TRBD2 (6 bases). Per the germline V gene, CDR1 is MGHRA and CDR2 is YSYEKL. V lost 4 bases to trimming and J lost 1 base, with 14 bases between them. The CDR3 contains 17 residues. CDR3 sequence reads: CASSPGRRGSGANVLTF. The CDR3 DNA reads as TGCGCCAGCAGCCCTGGACGGAGGGGATCTGGGGCCAACGTCCTGACTTTC.

The chain couples TRBV5-1 to TRBJ2-1; D might be TRBD2 (7 bases). The CDR3 spans 18 residues. The V end lost 6 bases, the J end lost 8 bases, and 30 bases lay between the germline ends. Germline V lookup: CDR1 SGHRS, CDR2 YFSETQ. CDR3 amino acids: CASTRGGGGHFIVYEQFF. Written as DNA, the CDR3 is TGCGCCAGCACACGAGGTGGGGGGGGCCATTTCATCGTATATGAGCAGTTCTTC.

The chain has TRBV29-1 and TRBJ1-6, with D possibly TRBD1 on 6 matching bases. The germline gives CDR1 SQVTM, CDR2 ANQGSEA. V shed 0 bases and J shed 10 bases, with 10 bases lying between them. CDR3 length: 13 amino acids. The CDR3 nucleotides are TGCAGCGTTGAAGAACAGGGAGGGTCACCCCTCCACTTT. Protein sequence: CSVEEQGGSPLHF. The full variable domain, with the rest looked up from reference TRBV29-1 and TRBJ1-6, is SAVISQKPSRDICQRGTSLTIQCQVDSQVTMMFWYRQQPGQSLTLIATANQGSEATYESGFVIDKFPISRPNLTFSTLTVSNMSPEDSSIYLCSVEEQGGSPLHFGNGTRLTVT.

This chain joins TRBV7-9 and TRBJ2-5; 8 bases are shared with TRBD2. Germline V gene sequence: CDR1 SEHNR, CDR2 FQNEAQ (reference sequence). The CDR3 is made up of 15 amino acids. The ends lost 7 bases at V and 5 bases at J; junction bases unmatched: 12. The CDR3 nucleotides are TGTGCCAGCAACCCTCCCCTTCCGGGAGGGGAGACCCAGTACTTC. Residues: CASNPPLPGGETQYF.

The gene calls are TRBV11-3 and TRBJ1-1; D is undetermined. V gave up 8 bases and J gave up 2 bases, with 9 bases separating them. Germline values: CDR1 SGHNT, CDR2 YENEEA. The CDR3 has 12 residues. The CDR3 sequence: CASSTPNTEAFF. For the CDR3, the DNA is TGTGCCAGCTCGACACCCAACACTGAAGCTTTCTTT.

V gene TRBV6-5 combines with J gene TRBJ2-7; 9 nucleotides agree with TRBD2. The CDR3 totals 15 residues. The ends lost 5 bases at V and 0 bases at J; junction bases unmatched: 5. CDR1 is MNHEY and CDR2 is SVGAGI in the germline V gene. Here the CDR3 DNA reads TGTGCCAGCAGTCACTTTAGCGGGAGCTCCTACGAGCAGTACTTC. Its protein product is CASSHFSGSSYEQYF.

The chain links TRBV27 to TRBJ1-4, with 8 bases identical to TRBD1. After removal of 5 bases from V and 8 bases from J, the junction contained 7 bases not matched to a gene. This CDR3 is 14 amino acids long. Germline-derived CDR1 and CDR2 are MNHEY and SMNVEV (reference sequence). CDR3: CASSPAGGFEKLFF. The DNA of the CDR3 is TGTGCCAGCAGTCCCGCAGGGGGCTTCGAAAAACTGTTTTTT.

This clone has only one observation. The rearrangement joins TRBV19 to TRBJ1-6, with no clear D. CDR1 is LNHDA, CDR2 SQIVND, per germline (reference sequence). Trimming took off 9 bases at V and 5 bases at J, with 17 bases between the two ends. The CDR3 spans 15 residues. The CDR3 loop is CARAISRINNSPLHF. The CDR3 bases are TGTGCCAGAGCTATCAGCAGGATCAATAATTCACCCCTCCACTTT. The whole variable domain, remainder taken from reference TRBV19 and TRBJ1-6, is DGGITQSPKYLFRKEGQNVTLSCEQNLNHDAMYWYRQDPGQGLRLIYYSQIVNDFQKGDIAEGYSVSREKKESFPLTVTSAQKNPTAFYLCARAISRINNSPLHFGNGTRLTVT.

The chain uses TRBV30 and TRBJ2-5; 8 positions match TRBD1. The germline V gene has CDR1 GTSNPN and CDR2 SVGIG (reference sequence). The CDR3 runs to 16 residues. CDR3: CGRGVWAHRGDETQYF. In DNA, the CDR3 is TGTGGCCGCGGGGTCTGGGCTCACAGGGGGGACGAGACCCAGTACTTC.